This is a list of T cell receptor beta chains from one sample in a study of cytomegalovirus exposure and HLA in healthy donors. Only in-frame clones appear in the TCRdb table, and some are missing; sequencing was by immunoSEQ multiplex PCR. There are around 120,000 clones in the sample; 75% to 85% occur only once, and approximately 8.8% lies in the top ten. Sequenced: PBMCs. These receptor sequences come from a female donor in good health and CMV-seropositive. Both conserved end residues are part of each CDR3. Each record gives: clone size, J gene, V gene, D gene, CDR3 protein, CDR3 DNA. D genes are given only for firm matches. Some rows have no size entry. The others give once, few or many, or a class for an expanded clone.

clone_size: few; j_call: TRBJ1-1; v_call: TRBV6-1; d_call: TRBD1; cdr3_aa: CASRNEGAGKAFF; cdr3_nt: TGTGCCAGCAGGAATGAGGGGGCGGGGAAAGCTTTCTTT
clone_size: .; j_call: TRBJ1-2; v_call: TRBV6-4; d_call: .; cdr3_aa: CASRRQVAFHYGYTF; cdr3_nt: TGTGCCAGCAGAAGACAGGTTGCCTTTCACTATGGCTACACCTTC
clone_size: .; j_call: TRBJ2-7; v_call: TRBV30; d_call: TRBD2; cdr3_aa: CAFTSGGQYEQYF; cdr3_nt: TGTGCCTTTACTAGCGGGGGCCAATACGAGCAGTACTTC
clone_size: .; j_call: TRBJ1-1; v_call: TRBV11-3; d_call: .; cdr3_aa: CASSLNRDTEAFF; cdr3_nt: TGTGCCAGCAGCCTGAACAGGGACACTGAAGCTTTCTTT
clone_size: once; j_call: TRBJ2-5; v_call: TRBV30; d_call: TRBD2; cdr3_aa: CAWSVTAGVKTQYF; cdr3_nt: TGTGCCTGGAGTGTTACAGCGGGGGTAAAGACCCAGTACTTC
clone_size: .; j_call: TRBJ1-1; v_call: TRBV6-4; d_call: .; cdr3_aa: CASKLGEGNTEAFF; cdr3_nt: TGTGCCAGCAAGCTTGGAGAGGGGAACACTGAAGCTTTCTTT
clone_size: .; j_call: TRBJ1-6; v_call: TRBV2; d_call: TRBD1; cdr3_aa: CASLQDRNNSPLHF; cdr3_nt: TGTGCCTCCCTTCAGGACAGGAATAATTCACCCCTCCACTTT
clone_size: .; j_call: TRBJ2-2; v_call: TRBV28; d_call: .; cdr3_aa: CASSLRGAAFGELFF; cdr3_nt: TGTGCCAGCAGTTTACGGGGGGCGGCATTCGGGGAGCTGTTTTTT
clone_size: .; j_call: TRBJ2-1; v_call: TRBV5-4; d_call: .; cdr3_aa: CASSLANPSSYNEQFF; cdr3_nt: TGTGCCAGCAGCTTGGCCAATCCGAGCTCCTACAATGAGCAGTTCTTC
clone_size: .; j_call: TRBJ1-1; v_call: TRBV29-1; d_call: .; cdr3_aa: CSVDRGTEAFF; cdr3_nt: TGCAGCGTTGATCGGGGCACTGAAGCTTTCTTT
clone_size: once; j_call: TRBJ2-6; v_call: TRBV4-1; d_call: TRBD1; cdr3_aa: CASSPLGQGRANVLTF; cdr3_nt: TGCGCCAGCAGCCCCCTCGGACAGGGAAGGGCCAACGTCCTGACTTTC
clone_size: .; j_call: TRBJ2-7; v_call: TRBV13; d_call: .; cdr3_aa: CASSFQRSYEQYF; cdr3_nt: TGTGCCAGCAGCTTTCAGAGGAGTTACGAGCAGTACTTC
clone_size: .; j_call: TRBJ1-1; v_call: TRBV6-1; d_call: .; cdr3_aa: CASTLGGAGTEAFF; cdr3_nt: TGTGCCAGCACCCTAGGGGGGGCAGGCACTGAAGCTTTCTTT
clone_size: few; j_call: TRBJ1-2; v_call: TRBV2; d_call: .; cdr3_aa: CASDDGGHYGYTF; cdr3_nt: TGTGCCAGCGACGACGGGGGACACTATGGCTACACCTTC
clone_size: .; j_call: TRBJ2-3; v_call: TRBV7-9; d_call: TRBD2; cdr3_aa: CASSRTSGPDTQYF; cdr3_nt: TGTGCCAGCAGCCGGACTAGCGGCCCCGATACGCAGTATTTT
clone_size: .; j_call: TRBJ1-5; v_call: TRBV18; d_call: .; cdr3_aa: CASSPIDSANQPQHF; cdr3_nt: TGTGCCAGCTCACCAATAGACAGTGCCAATCAGCCCCAGCATTTT
clone_size: .; j_call: TRBJ1-2; v_call: TRBV5-6; d_call: .; cdr3_aa: CASRQRQSSSGYTF; cdr3_nt: TGTGCCAGCAGACAAAGACAGTCGTCTAGTGGCTACACCTTC
clone_size: .; j_call: TRBJ2-5; v_call: TRBV5-4; d_call: .; cdr3_aa: CASSLRLAEQETQYF; cdr3_nt: TGTGCCAGCAGCTTGAGGCTAGCAGAGCAAGAGACCCAGTACTTC
clone_size: .; j_call: TRBJ1-1; v_call: TRBV7-9; d_call: .; cdr3_aa: CASSFPGTEAFF; cdr3_nt: TGTGCCAGCAGCTTCCCGGGGACTGAAGCTTTCTTT
clone_size: .; j_call: TRBJ1-4; v_call: TRBV6-5; d_call: TRBD1; cdr3_aa: CASSYRTGGGGKLFF; cdr3_nt: TGTGCCAGCAGTTACCGGACAGGGGGCGGTGGAAAACTGTTTTTT
clone_size: .; j_call: TRBJ2-7; v_call: TRBV6-1; d_call: .; cdr3_aa: CASSDLARVGFEQYF; cdr3_nt: TGTGCCAGCAGTGACCTCGCCAGGGTCGGATTCGAGCAGTACTTC
clone_size: .; j_call: TRBJ1-1; v_call: TRBV7-9; d_call: .; cdr3_aa: CASSPSFIQGTEAFF; cdr3_nt: TGTGCCAGCAGCCCTTCCTTTATCCAGGGCACTGAAGCTTTCTTT